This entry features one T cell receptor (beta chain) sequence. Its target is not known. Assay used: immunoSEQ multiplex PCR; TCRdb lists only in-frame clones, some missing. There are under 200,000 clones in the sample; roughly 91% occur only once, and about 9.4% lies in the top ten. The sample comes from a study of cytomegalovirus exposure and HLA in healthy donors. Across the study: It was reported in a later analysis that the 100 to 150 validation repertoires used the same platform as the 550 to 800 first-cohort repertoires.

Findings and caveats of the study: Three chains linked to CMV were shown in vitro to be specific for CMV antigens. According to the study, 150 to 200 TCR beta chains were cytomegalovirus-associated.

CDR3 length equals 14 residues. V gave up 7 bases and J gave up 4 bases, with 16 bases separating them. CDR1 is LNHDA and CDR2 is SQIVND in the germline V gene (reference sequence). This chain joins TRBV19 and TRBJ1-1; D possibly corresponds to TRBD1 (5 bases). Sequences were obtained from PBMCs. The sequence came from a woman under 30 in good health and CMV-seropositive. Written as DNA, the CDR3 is TGTGCCAGTACCATTACTGGGGGAGGCACTGAAGCTTTCTTT. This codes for CASTITGGGTEAFF.